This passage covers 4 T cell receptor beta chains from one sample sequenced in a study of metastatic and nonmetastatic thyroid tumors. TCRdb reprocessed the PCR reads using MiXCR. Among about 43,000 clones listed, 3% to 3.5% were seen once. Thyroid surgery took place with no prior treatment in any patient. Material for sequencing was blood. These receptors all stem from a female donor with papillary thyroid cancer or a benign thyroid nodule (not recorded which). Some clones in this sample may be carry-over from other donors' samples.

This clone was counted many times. Here the CDR3 reads CASRKTGDTEAFF. The CDR3, as DNA: TGTGCCAGCAGAAAAACAGGGGACACTGAAGCTTTCTTT. This chain links TRBV27 with TRBJ1-1; the match to TRBD1 covers 7 bases. CDR3 size: 13 residues. Germline V lookup: CDR1 MNHEY, CDR2 SMNVEV (reference sequence). Unmatched junction bases numbered 4, after V lost 6 bases and J lost 3 bases.

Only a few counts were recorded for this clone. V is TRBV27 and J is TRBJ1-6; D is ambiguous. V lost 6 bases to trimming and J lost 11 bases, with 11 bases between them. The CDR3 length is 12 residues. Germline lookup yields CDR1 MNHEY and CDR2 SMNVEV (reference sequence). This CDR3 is CASRTSLAPLHF. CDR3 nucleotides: TGTGCCAGCAGGACTTCTTTGGCACCCCTCCACTTT.

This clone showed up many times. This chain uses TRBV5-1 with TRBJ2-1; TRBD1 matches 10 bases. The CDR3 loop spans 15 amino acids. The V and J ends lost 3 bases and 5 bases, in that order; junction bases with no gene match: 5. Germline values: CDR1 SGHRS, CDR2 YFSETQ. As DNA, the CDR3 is TGCGCCAGCAGCTCACCGGGACAGGGGAACAATGAGCAGTTCTTC. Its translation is CASSSPGQGNNEQFF. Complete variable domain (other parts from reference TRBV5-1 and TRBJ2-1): KAGVTQTPRYLIKTRGQQVTLSCSPISGHRSVSWYQQTPGQGLQFLFEYFSETQRNKGNFPGRFSGRQFSNSRSEMNVSTLELGDSALYLCASSSPGQGNNEQFFGPGTRLTVL.

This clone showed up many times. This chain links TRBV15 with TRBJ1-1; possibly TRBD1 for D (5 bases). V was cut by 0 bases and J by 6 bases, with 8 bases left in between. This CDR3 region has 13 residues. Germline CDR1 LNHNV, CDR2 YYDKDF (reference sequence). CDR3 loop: CATSRDFRAEAFF. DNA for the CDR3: TGTGCCACCAGCAGAGATTTCAGGGCTGAAGCTTTCTTT.